One and the same sample provided the 18 T cell receptor beta chains below, sequenced in a study of patients and donors after allogeneic stem cell transplantation. TCRdb re-called the RT-PCR reads through MiXCR, storing one row per CDR3 protein. The repertoire holds 150,000 to 250,000 distinct CDR3 sequences, with around two fifths as singletons. Sequencing was performed on blood, either unsorted or a sorted T cell fraction (not recorded which). The source is a human donor who was either an allogeneic HSCT recipient or a stem cell or donor lymphocyte infusion donor (not recorded which). It is not recorded whose cells these are; they may come from a transplant donor.

The chain recombines TRBV29-1 with TRBJ1-2; TRBD1 might be the D (6 bases). V lost 3 bases and J lost 2, with 13 bases in between. CDR1 is SQVTM, CDR2 ANQGSEA, per germline. The CDR3 runs to 14 residues. For the CDR3, the DNA is TGCAGCGTTGAGCAGGGGATTGGGAACTATGGCTACACCTTC. Encoded protein: CSVEQGIGNYGYTF.

The count of this clonotype is one. The chain is built from TRBV5-1 and TRBJ2-5; 9 bases map to TRBD2. V was clipped by 4 bases and J by 3 bases; unmatched bases: 7. CDR3 length: 15 amino acids. Looked up from germline, CDR1 is SGHRS and CDR2 is YFSETQ. CDR3 in DNA: TGCGCCAGCAGCCCTCGGACTAGCGTGGAAGAGACCCAGTACTTC. This translates into CASSPRTSVEETQYF.

The chain carries TRBV20-1 and TRBJ2-1; no definite D call. Trimming cost V 1 base and J 4 bases, with 17 bases left between them. This CDR3 is built from 16 residues. The germline gives CDR1 DFQATT, CDR2 SNEGSKA (reference sequence). CDR3 nucleotides: TGCAGTGCTAGAGCCGGCCTAGTTGGTGGTTACAATGAGCAGTTCTTC. Its protein is CSARAGLVGGYNEQFF.

Only a few counts were recorded for this clonotype. The chain is built from TRBV12-3 or TRBV12-4 and TRBJ1-4, with 8 bases lining up with TRBD1. The CDR3 extends over 15 amino acids. Trimming removed 5 bases from V and 9 bases from J; junction bases left unmatched: 11. CDR3 nucleotide sequence: TGTGCCAGCAGTCCCTACAGGGGGAAGGATCAAAAACTGTTTTTT. Translating gives CASSPYRGKDQKLFF.

On this clonotype: One end of the junction is discordant with germline, which a read error may explain. The rearrangement uses TRBV7-9 and TRBJ2-5; 11 bases are a match to TRBD2. From germline, CDR1 is SEHNR and CDR2 FQNEAQ (reference sequence). The CDR3 is 14 amino acids. CDR3 sequence reads: CASSLAGGQETQYF. The CDR3 DNA reads as TGTGCCAGCAGTTTAGCGGGAGGGCAAGAGACCCAGTACTTC.

This clonotype showed up just a few times. The chain is built from TRBV20-1 and TRBJ1-1; no reliable D call. The V gene lost 2 bases and the J gene lost 1 base, with 5 bases spanning the gap. The germline V gene has CDR1 DFQATT and CDR2 SNEGSKA (reference sequence). The CDR3 extends over 12 amino acids. The CDR3 DNA reads as TGCAGTGCTAGATCCCCGAACACTGAAGCTTTCTTT. It codes for CSARSPNTEAFF.

The chain couples TRBV4-3 to TRBJ2-3; tentatively, D is TRBD1 or TRBD2 (5 bases each). The CDR3 contains 19 residues. Trimming took 0 bases from V and 5 from J, leaving 24 bases between them. Germline CDR1 LGHNA, CDR2 YSLEER. The CDR3 is CASSQDGTRDVNRGDTQYF. CDR3 DNA sequence: TGCGCCAGCAGCCAAGACGGGACCCGGGACGTTAATCGGGGAGATACGCAGTATTTT.

This chain uses TRBV5-1 with TRBJ2-7; the D is unclear. Germline V gives CDR1 SGHRS, CDR2 YFSETQ. This CDR3 has 12 residues. Trimming removed 0 bases from V and 4 bases from J, with 5 bases in between. The CDR3 here is CASSLDDYEQYF. CDR3 nucleotides: TGCGCCAGCAGCTTGGACGATTACGAGCAGTACTTC.

This chain links TRBV28 with TRBJ2-7, with D perhaps TRBD2 (5 bases). Germline CDR1 and CDR2: MDHEN and SYDVKM. The germline V and J ends were trimmed by 6 bases and 5 bases, with 14 bases remaining between them. This CDR3 is built from 13 residues. CDR3 amino acids: CASRTPPGNEQYF. The CDR3 region has the DNA TGTGCCAGCAGGACTCCCCCCGGGAACGAGCAGTACTTC.

V and J are TRBV20-1 and TRBJ1-5; D is unresolved. The CDR3 is made up of 14 amino acids. The V and J ends lost 4 bases and 5 bases respectively, with 15 bases between them. Germline lookup yields CDR1 DFQATT and CDR2 SNEGSKA (reference sequence). In DNA, the CDR3 is TGCAGTGCTACCGGACGGGAGGGCGATCAGCCCCAGCATTTT. Translated, it gives CSATGREGDQPQHF.

This rearrangement joins TRBV18 to TRBJ2-7; 10 bases are shared with TRBD2. Trimming took 4 bases from V and 5 from J; bases not matched to a gene: 5. This CDR3 is 14 amino acids long. The germline CDR1 and CDR2 sequences are KGHSH and LQKENI. CDR3 DNA: TGTGCCAGCTCACTCCCTAGCGGGAGCCACGAGCAGTACTTC. Amino acid sequence: CASSLPSGSHEQYF. The variable domain in full, completed from reference TRBV18 and TRBJ2-7, reads NAGVMQNPRHLVRRRGQEARLRCSPMKGHSHVYWYRQLPEEGLKFMVYLQKENIIDESGMPKERFSAEFPKEGPSILRIQQVVRGDSAAYFCASSLPSGSHEQYFGPGTRLTVT.

Only a few counts were recorded for this clonotype. This chain connects TRBV5-6 to TRBJ1-5; 7 nucleotides align to TRBD1. After removal of 3 bases from V and 3 bases from J, the junction contained 6 bases not matched to a gene. Germline V gene sequence: CDR1 SGHDT, CDR2 YYEEEE. This CDR3 is built from 15 residues. CDR3 region: CASSYYRGFNQPQHF. DNA of the CDR3: TGTGCCAGCAGCTACTACAGGGGTTTCAATCAGCCCCAGCATTTT.

In its sample, this clonotype was seen a few times. The chain recombines TRBV7-2 with TRBJ1-1, with D maybe TRBD1 (6 bases). Germline-derived CDR1 and CDR2 are SGHTA and FQGNSA. The germline V and J ends were trimmed by 4 bases and 1 base, with 10 bases remaining between them. The CDR3 is 14 residues long. The CDR3 coding sequence is TGTGCCAGCAGCTCCCGGACAGCGAACACTGAAGCTTTCTTT. The encoded protein is CASSSRTANTEAFF.

This chain connects TRBV20-1 to TRBJ1-1; D not resolved. V was pared by 2 bases and J by 5 bases, with 6 bases between. The CDR3 extends over 11 amino acids. Germline CDR1 DFQATT, CDR2 SNEGSKA (reference sequence). The CDR3 reads CSARSETEAFF. The CDR3 DNA is TGCAGTGCTAGATCGGAAACTGAAGCTTTCTTT.

The chain uses TRBV6-5 and TRBJ1-1; D remains unclear. CDR3 length: 15 amino acids. The germline gives CDR1 MNHEY, CDR2 SVGAGI. V shed 5 bases and J shed 0 bases, with 13 bases lying between them. The CDR3 nucleotides read TGTGCCAGCAGTGCCCGCACAGCTTTGAACACTGAAGCTTTCTTT. This sequence encodes CASSARTALNTEAFF.

The chain carries TRBV12-3 or TRBV12-4 and TRBJ1-1; the D is unclear. Trimming removed 4 bases from V and 4 bases from J, with 7 bases in between. This CDR3 region has 12 residues. In DNA form, the CDR3 reads TGTGCCAGCAGTTCGGAGGGCACTGAAGCTTTCTTT. This encodes CASSSEGTEAFF.

This clonotype showed up just a few times. The chain is built from TRBV28 and TRBJ1-2; 10 nucleotides match TRBD1. The CDR3 contains 13 residues. Germline CDR1 reads MDHEN; CDR2 reads SYDVKM. The CDR3 nucleotides are TGTACCACTCGGGACAGGGGAAACTATGGCTACACCTTC. As protein: CTTRDRGNYGYTF.

In this sample, this clonotype turned up a few times. V usage is TRBV12-3 or TRBV12-4 and J usage is TRBJ2-1; a weak D match, TRBD2 (5 bases). The CDR3 length is 13 residues. V was shortened by 8 bases and J by 4 bases, with 12 bases between the two germline ends. The CDR3 DNA is TGTGCCAGCGGTCCGGGGTGGTACAATGAGCAGTTCTTC. This translates into CASGPGWYNEQFF.